This T cell receptor beta chain was sequenced in a study of cytomegalovirus exposure and HLA in healthy donors. V lost 1 base to trimming and J lost 6 bases; unmatched junction nucleotides: 8. The germline gives CDR1 MNHEY, CDR2 SMNVEV (reference sequence). This CDR3 has 16 amino acids. PCR primers comprised 60 Vbeta and 13 Jbeta primers. Original data processing: In a later analysis, around 10 million of 83 million or so unique beta chains occurred in at least two donors. Assay used: immunoSEQ multiplex PCR; TCRdb lists only in-frame clones, some missing. D and trimming were read from the DNA, whereas the V and J calls and clone size are those reported in that table. The table records roughly 140,000 clones, about three quarters of them present only once. This clone was picked up one time.

The origin of this receptor is a male donor in good health and CMV-seronegative. Specimen: PBMCs. The rearrangement joins TRBV27 to TRBJ2-3, with 9 bases lining up with TRBD2. The CDR3 here is CASSLWVAGEGDTQYF. CDR3 in DNA: TGTGCCAGCAGTTTATGGGTAGCGGGAGAGGGTGATACGCAGTATTTT.